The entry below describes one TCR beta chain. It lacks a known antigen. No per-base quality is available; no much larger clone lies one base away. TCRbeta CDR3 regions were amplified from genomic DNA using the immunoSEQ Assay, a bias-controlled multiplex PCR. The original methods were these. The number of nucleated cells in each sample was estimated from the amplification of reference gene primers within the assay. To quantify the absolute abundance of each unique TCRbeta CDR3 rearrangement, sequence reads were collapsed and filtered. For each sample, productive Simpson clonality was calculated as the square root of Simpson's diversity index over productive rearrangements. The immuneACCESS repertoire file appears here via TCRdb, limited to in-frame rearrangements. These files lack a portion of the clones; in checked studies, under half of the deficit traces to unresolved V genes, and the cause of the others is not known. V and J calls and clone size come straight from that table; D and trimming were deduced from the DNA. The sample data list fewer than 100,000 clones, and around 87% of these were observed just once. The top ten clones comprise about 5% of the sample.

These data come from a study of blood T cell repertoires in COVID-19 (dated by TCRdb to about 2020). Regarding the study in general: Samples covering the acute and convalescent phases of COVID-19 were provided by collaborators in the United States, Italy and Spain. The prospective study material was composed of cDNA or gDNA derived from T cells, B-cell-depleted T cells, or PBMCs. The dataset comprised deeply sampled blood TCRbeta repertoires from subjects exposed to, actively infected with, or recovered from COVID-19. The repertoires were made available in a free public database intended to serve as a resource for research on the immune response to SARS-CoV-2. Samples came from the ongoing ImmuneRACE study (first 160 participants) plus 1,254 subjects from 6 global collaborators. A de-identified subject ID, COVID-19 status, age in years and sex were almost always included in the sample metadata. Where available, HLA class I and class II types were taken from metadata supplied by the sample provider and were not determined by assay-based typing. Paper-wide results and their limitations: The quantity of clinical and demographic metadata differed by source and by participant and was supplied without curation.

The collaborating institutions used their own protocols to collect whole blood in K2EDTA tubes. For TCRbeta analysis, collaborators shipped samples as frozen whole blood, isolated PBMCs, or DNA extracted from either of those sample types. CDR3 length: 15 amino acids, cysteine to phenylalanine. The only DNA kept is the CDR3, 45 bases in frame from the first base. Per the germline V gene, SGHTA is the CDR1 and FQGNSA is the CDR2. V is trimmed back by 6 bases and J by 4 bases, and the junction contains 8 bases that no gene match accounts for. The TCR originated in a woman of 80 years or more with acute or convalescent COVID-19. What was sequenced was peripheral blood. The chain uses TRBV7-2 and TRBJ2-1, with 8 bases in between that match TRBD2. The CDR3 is CASSQTSAAYNEQFF. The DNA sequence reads TGTGCCAGCAGTCAGACTAGCGCAGCGTACAATGAGCAGTTCTTC.